The next 27 T cell receptor beta chains were all read from a single sample in a study of OX40 agonist ivuxolimab in advanced cancers. Sequenced by immunoSEQ multiplex PCR; TCRdb stores in-frame clones only, minus some. This repertoire shows about 43,000 clones, approximately 84% found once; its top ten account for about 15%. The sequenced sample was CD4+ or CD8+ T cells sorted from blood, obtained in a trial of the OX40 agonist ivuxolimab. The source is an adult with an advanced solid tumor such as melanoma, head and neck, liver or kidney cancer.

The J gene is TRBJ2-1, the V gene TRBV13; D may be TRBD1 or TRBD2 (5 bases each). The CDR3 runs to 15 residues. Trimming left V 2 bases short and J 0 bases short, with 8 bases between. Germline loops: CDR1 PRHDT, CDR2 FYEKMQ (reference sequence). CDR3 coding DNA: TGTGCCAGCAGCTTATGGGGGAGCTCCTACAATGAGCAGTTCTTC. Translating it yields CASSLWGSSYNEQFF.

Only one count was recorded for this clone. This chain connects TRBV28 to TRBJ2-7; 7 nucleotides agree with TRBD1. Germline V gene sequence: CDR1 MDHEN, CDR2 SYDVKM. This CDR3 is built from 13 residues. The junction had 9 bases not matched to a gene; V was cut back by 8 bases and J by 5 bases. CDR3 sequence reads: CASAPTGMHEQYF. For the CDR3, the DNA is TGTGCCAGCGCGCCGACAGGGATGCACGAGCAGTACTTC.

V gene TRBV6-5 combines with J gene TRBJ2-1; possibly TRBD1 or TRBD2 for D (5 bases each). There are 14 residues in the CDR3. V shed 8 bases and J shed 4 bases, with 15 bases lying between them. CDR1 MNHEY and CDR2 SVGAGI come from the germline V gene. CDR3 sequence: CASARTHRYNEQFF. CDR3 DNA: TGTGCCAGCGCCCGGACTCACAGGTACAATGAGCAGTTCTTC.

The V gene is TRBV27, the J gene TRBJ1-1; perhaps TRBD1 as D (5 bases). V lost 8 bases and J 5 bases, leaving 21 bases between the germline ends. The germline V gene has CDR1 MNHEY and CDR2 SMNVEV (reference sequence). There are 15 residues in the CDR3. The CDR3 protein is CASGSLGTAGTEAFF. CDR3 DNA sequence: TGTGCCAGCGGCTCACTCGGGACCGCAGGGACTGAAGCTTTCTTT.

The CDR3 nucleotides are TGTGCCAGCAGTTTCAGCAGCTCCTACGAGCAGTACGTC. Translated, it gives CASSFSSSYEQYV. The rearrangement links TRBV27 to TRBJ2-7; D remains unclear. Trimming took 3 bases from V and 0 from J, leaving 6 bases between them. From germline, CDR1 is MNHEY and CDR2 SMNVEV (reference sequence). CDR3 length: 13 residues.

As concerns this clone: Other DNA sequences in this sample translate to the same CDR3. The gene calls are TRBV6-5 and TRBJ2-2; D unresolved. The germline CDR1 and CDR2 sequences are MNHEY and SVGAGI. CDR3 size: 13 residues. V lost 3 bases, J lost 0 bases, and 2 bases lay in between. CDR3 coding DNA: TGTGCCAGCAGTTATTCGAACACCGGGGAGCTGTTTTTT. It yields the protein CASSYSNTGELFF.

The rearrangement links TRBV6-1 to TRBJ2-7; D is perhaps TRBD1 (6 bases). CDR3 length equals 15 residues. V was trimmed by 5 bases and J by 1 base, leaving 15 bases between them. Germline lookup yields CDR1 MNHNS and CDR2 SASEGT. The CDR3 coding sequence is TGTGCCAGCAGTTGGGGGCTGTCTAATTCCTACGAGCAGTACGTC. Amino acid sequence: CASSWGLSNSYEQYV.

V gene TRBV5-1 combines with J gene TRBJ1-1; D possibly corresponds to TRBD1 (5 bases). V lost 0 bases to trimming and J lost 4 bases, with 16 bases between them. Germline CDR1 and CDR2: SGHRS and YFSETQ. This CDR3 has 16 amino acids. Here the CDR3 DNA reads TGCGCCAGCAGCTTGGGGCTCCGGGCTGGGGGCACTGAAGCTTTCTTT. Its protein product is CASSLGLRAGGTEAFF.

The chain links TRBV6-1 to TRBJ2-1; 7 bases align to TRBD1. There are 15 residues in the CDR3. Germline loops: CDR1 MNHNS, CDR2 SASEGT. V lost 6 bases to trimming and J lost 1 base; unmatched junction nucleotides: 6. The chain's CDR3 is CASSVARGSYNEQFF. Written as DNA, the CDR3 is TGTGCCAGCAGCGTAGCCAGGGGGTCCTACAATGAGCAGTTCTTC.

The chain has TRBV28 and TRBJ2-7, with 7 bases identical to TRBD2. Germline trimming cut 6 bases from V and 5 bases from J; bases unmatched to any gene: 7. The CDR3 is 13 residues long. The V gene's germline CDR1 is MDHEN and CDR2 SYDVKM. The CDR3 loop reads CASSPSGLHEQYV. CDR3 coding DNA: TGTGCCAGCAGCCCATCGGGACTACACGAGCAGTACGTC.

This chain connects TRBV28 to TRBJ1-5; TRBD1 aligns across 8 bases. This CDR3 has 16 residues. Unmatched junction bases numbered 7, after V lost 5 bases and J lost 1 base. Germline lookup yields CDR1 MDHEN and CDR2 SYDVKM. This chain's CDR3 is CASSPSRGLSNQPQHF. DNA of the CDR3: TGTGCCAGCAGTCCCTCCAGGGGGCTAAGCAATCAGCCCCAGCATTTT. Variable domain in full (rest from reference TRBV28 and TRBJ1-5): DVKVTQSSRYLVKRTGEKVFLECVQDMDHENMFWYRQDPGLGLRLIYFSYDVKMKEKGDIPEGYSVSREKKERFSLILESASTNQTSMYLCASSPSRGLSNQPQHFGDGTRLSIL.

The rearrangement joins TRBV11-2 to TRBJ2-7; D is uncertain. Germline CDR1 and CDR2: SGHAT and FQNNGV. With 1 base removed from V and 2 bases from J, the gap between germline ends came to 9 bases. This CDR3 contains 14 residues. Written as DNA, the CDR3 is TGTGCCAGCAGCTTAGCGCACGGAGCCTACGAGCAGTACTTC. Translation gives CASSLAHGAYEQYF. Full variable domain (outside the CDR3, taken from reference TRBV11-2 and TRBJ2-7): EAGVAQSPRYKIIEKRQSVAFWCNPISGHATLYWYQQILGQGPKLLIQFQNNGVVDDSQLPKDRFSAERLKGVDSTLKIQPAKLEDSAVYLCASSLAHGAYEQYFGPGTRLTVT.

The chain carries TRBV2 and TRBJ1-1; perhaps TRBD1 as D (6 bases). Per the germline V gene, CDR1 is SNHLY and CDR2 is FYNNEI. CDR3 size: 14 residues. Trimming removed 3 bases from V and 3 bases from J, with 11 bases in between. CDR3 bases: TGTGCCAGCAGTGACTTGACAGGTTACACTGAAGCTTTCTTT. Protein product: CASSDLTGYTEAFF.

V usage is TRBV15 and J usage is TRBJ2-1; no clear D gene. With 5 bases removed from V and 4 bases from J, the gap between germline ends came to 3 bases. This CDR3 has 11 amino acids. From germline, CDR1 is LNHNV and CDR2 YYDKDF (reference sequence). Here the CDR3 DNA reads TGTGCCACCAGCGTGTACAATGAGCAGTTCTTC. Translating it yields CATSVYNEQFF.

The count of this clone is one. The J gene is TRBJ2-3, the V gene TRBV5-4; D perhaps matches TRBD2 (6 bases). There are 13 residues in the CDR3. Germline V CDR1 and CDR2: SGHNT, YYREEE (reference sequence). With 5 bases removed from V and 4 bases from J, the gap between germline ends came to 11 bases. The CDR3 DNA reads TGTGCCAGCAGACCGACGGGGGCAGATACGCAGTATTTT. Protein: CASRPTGADTQYF.

The CDR3 region has the DNA TGCAGCGGTCTTTGGACAAAAAACATTCAGTACTTC. Its protein product is CSGLWTKNIQYF. The J gene is TRBJ2-4, the V gene TRBV29-1; D is possibly TRBD1 (5 bases). The CDR3 consists of 12 residues. Between the trimmed V and J ends, which lost 7 bases and 4 bases, there was a span of 11 bases. CDR1 SQVTM and CDR2 ANQGSEA come from the germline V gene.

The chain uses TRBV4-1 and TRBJ1-2; tentatively, D is TRBD1 (6 bases). The CDR3 spans 14 residues. Germline CDR1 and CDR2: MGHRA and YSYEKL. Trimming stripped 4 bases from V and 2 bases from J, with 11 bases between. The DNA for the CDR3 is TGCGCCAGCAGCCCAGGGGTGTACAACTATGGCTACACCTTC. Translating it yields CASSPGVYNYGYTF.

The chain uses TRBV5-1 and TRBJ1-1; TRBD1 agrees at 8 bases. CDR1 is SGHRS, CDR2 YFSETQ, per germline. V was pared by 4 bases and J by 2 bases, with 16 bases of the junction left unmatched. This CDR3 is built from 18 residues. CDR3 in DNA: TGCGCCAGCAGCCCCTGGACAGGGTCTAACCCGGTTAACACTGAAGCTTTCTTT. Its translation: CASSPWTGSNPVNTEAFF.

This chain uses TRBV9 with TRBJ2-2, with no clear D. Germline-derived CDR1 and CDR2 are SGDLS and YYNGEE. The CDR3 runs to 13 residues. The ends were cut back, 1 base at V and 6 bases at J, with 7 bases in the middle. Here the CDR3 reads CASSVSWAGELFF. DNA of the CDR3: TGTGCCAGCAGCGTATCGTGGGCCGGGGAGCTGTTTTTT.

V is TRBV7-2 and J is TRBJ1-3; D not resolved. V was cut by 6 bases and J by 1 base, with 7 bases left in between. The CDR3 is 13 residues long. Per germline, CDR1 SGHTA and CDR2 FQGNSA. CDR3 nucleotide sequence: TGTGCCAGCAGTCTGGGGTCTGGAAACACCATATATTTT. This gives the protein CASSLGSGNTIYF.

The rearrangement uses TRBV27 and TRBJ1-1, with D possibly matching TRBD1 (5 bases). The germline V gene encodes CDR1 MNHEY and CDR2 SMNVEV (reference sequence). This CDR3 region has 12 residues. V was shortened by 5 bases and J by 1 base, with 5 bases between the two germline ends. The CDR3 nucleotides are TGTGCCAGCAGTCAGGGGAACACTGAAGCTTTCTTT. This gives the protein CASSQGNTEAFF.

This chain uses TRBV5-6 with TRBJ2-1; D remains unclear. In germline, CDR1 is SGHDT, CDR2 YYEEEE. This CDR3 comprises 12 residues. V dropped 3 bases and J dropped 4 bases, with 5 bases sitting between them. CDR3 protein: CASSSLYNEQFF. In DNA, the CDR3 is TGTGCCAGCAGCTCGTTATACAATGAGCAGTTCTTC.

The chain recombines TRBV12-5 with TRBJ2-5; 10 nucleotides line up with TRBD2. Per germline, CDR1 LGHNT and CDR2 FRNRAP. J gave up 1 base and V 5 bases, and 4 bases lay outside the gene matches. This CDR3 region has 15 residues. CDR3 sequence reads: CASGLGLAVQETQYF. Written as DNA, the CDR3 is TGTGCTAGTGGTCTAGGACTAGCGGTCCAAGAGACCCAGTACTTC.

The chain employs TRBV4-1 and TRBJ1-5; TRBD1 is a possible D gene (5 bases). Germline V gives CDR1 MGHRA, CDR2 YSYEKL. Trimming pared 4 bases from V and 5 bases from J, leaving 9 bases between. The length of the CDR3 is 13 residues. CDR3 sequence: CASSRGVHQPQHF. CDR3 bases: TGCGCCAGCAGCCGAGGGGTTCATCAGCCCCAGCATTTT.

V is TRBV4-3 and J is TRBJ2-1; possibly TRBD1 for D (6 bases). This CDR3 region has 12 residues. Germline CDR1 and CDR2: LGHNA and YSLEER. V dropped 3 bases and J dropped 7 bases, with 7 bases sitting between them. CDR3 residues: CASSQQGNEQFF. DNA for the CDR3: TGCGCCAGCAGCCAGCAGGGGAATGAGCAGTTCTTC.

The chain links TRBV19 to TRBJ2-7, with 9 bases lining up with TRBD1. The CDR3 contains 14 residues. V dropped 7 bases and J dropped 5; count of bases not matched to a gene: 9. Looked up from germline, CDR1 is LNHDA and CDR2 is SQIVND (reference sequence). CDR3 nucleotides: TGTGCCAGTACCCCCGGGACAGGGTACAACGAGCAGTACTTC. Protein sequence: CASTPGTGYNEQYF.

The V and J genes are TRBV6-1 and TRBJ2-7; D gene ambiguous. This CDR3 spans 13 amino acids. Per the germline V gene, CDR1 is MNHNS and CDR2 is SASEGT. The V and J ends lost 2 bases and 0 bases respectively, with 5 bases between them. For the CDR3, the DNA is TGTGCCAGCAGTGAAAACGGCTCCTACGAGCAGTACTTC. It is translated as CASSENGSYEQYF.